These T cell receptor beta chains were read from a single sample in a study of identifying expanded T cells in peripheral blood. Generated by immunoSEQ multiplex PCR, the TCRdb table keeps only in-frame clones and is missing some. The sample has 84,000 or so clones; approximately 90% are singletons. Material: blood. All receptors derive from a person aged 18 to 75 in good health. Both conserved end residues are part of each CDR3. A D gene is named only where the DNA matches it firmly. A row's size may be missing; if present it is once, few, many or a size class.

J,V,size,D,CDR3,DNA
TRBJ2-5,TRBV19,NA,NA,CASSGGAGQTQYF,TGTGCCAGTAGTGGGGGGGCCGGACAGACCCAGTACTTC
TRBJ2-1,TRBV6-5,NA,NA,CASSSTPSYNEQFF,TGTGCCAGCAGTTCCACCCCCTCCTACAATGAGCAGTTCTTC
TRBJ2-1,TRBV19,NA,TRBD2,CASSGLAGNNEQFF,TGTGCCAGTAGTGGACTAGCGGGGAACAATGAGCAGTTCTTC
TRBJ2-7,TRBV7-2,once,TRBD2,CASSWTSGSYEQYF,TGTGCCAGCAGCTGGACTAGCGGGTCCTACGAGCAGTACTTC
TRBJ1-2,TRBV30,few,NA,CAWSLGSFYGYTF,TGTGCCTGGAGTCTGGGCAGCTTCTATGGCTACACCTTC
TRBJ2-7,TRBV2,NA,NA,CASSGGYRSYEQYF,TGTGCCAGCAGTGGAGGGTATAGATCCTACGAGCAGTACTTC
TRBJ1-4,TRBV4-3,NA,NA,CASSQDWGARYEKLFF,TGCGCCAGCAGCCAAGATTGGGGGGCTCGTTATGAAAAACTGTTTTTT
TRBJ2-5,TRBV12-5,NA,TRBD2,CASGIPSAGQETQYF,TGTGCTAGTGGGATCCCATCAGCGGGGCAAGAGACCCAGTACTTC
TRBJ1-3,TRBV19,NA,TRBD1,CASSNQGARTGNTIYF,TGTGCCAGTAGTAACCAGGGGGCGAGAACTGGAAACACCATATATTTT
TRBJ2-2,TRBV19,NA,NA,CASSIRRERVGELFF,TGTGCCAGTAGTATCCGACGGGAGAGGGTTGGGGAGCTGTTTTTT
TRBJ2-5,TRBV7-2,NA,NA,CASSPGSQETQYF,TGTGCCAGCAGTCCAGGGAGCCAAGAGACCCAGTACTTC
TRBJ2-5,TRBV27,NA,NA,CASSFGSGDRTQYF,TGTGCCAGCAGTTTCGGGTCCGGGGATAGGACCCAGTACTTC
TRBJ2-1,TRBV2,once,TRBD2,CASSDLAGGFEQFF,TGTGCCAGCAGTGATCTAGCGGGAGGTTTTGAGCAGTTCTTC
TRBJ2-7,TRBV23-1,NA,NA,CASSQGPTYEQYF,TGCGCCAGCAGTCAGGGACCAACCTACGAGCAGTACTTC
TRBJ1-2,TRBV21-1,few,NA,CASSKEGLNYGYTF,TGTGCCAGCAGCAAAGAAGGCTTAAACTATGGCTACACCTTC
TRBJ2-1,TRBV29-1,NA,NA,CSVDHREAYNEQFF,TGCAGCGTTGACCACAGGGAAGCCTACAATGAGCAGTTCTTC
TRBJ2-6,TRBV5-1,NA,NA,CASSLSSSGANVLTF,TGCGCCAGCAGCTTGTCCAGCTCTGGGGCCAACGTCCTGACTTTC
TRBJ1-2,TRBV2,NA,TRBD1,CASNYRGNSYGYTF,TGTGCCAGCAATTACAGGGGGAACAGCTATGGCTACACCTTC
TRBJ2-7,TRBV15,NA,NA,CATSSSWENYEQYF,TGTGCCACCAGCAGCTCCTGGGAAAACTACGAGCAGTACTTC
TRBJ1-3,TRBV6-1,NA,NA,CASSENPGNTIYF,TGTGCCAGCAGTGAAAATCCGGGAAACACCATATATTTT
TRBJ1-5,TRBV18,NA,NA,CASSLYSNQPQHF,TGTGCCAGCTCACTATATAGCAATCAGCCCCAGCATTTT
TRBJ1-4,TRBV19,NA,TRBD1,CASSPPGQPVKLNEKLFF,TGTGCCAGTAGTCCCCCGGGACAGCCCGTTAAACTAAATGAAAAACTGTTTTTT
TRBJ2-1,TRBV7-9,NA,TRBD2,CASSLGGLAGGPRYNEQFF,TGTGCCAGCAGCTTAGGGGGACTAGCGGGAGGGCCAAGGTACAATGAGCAGTTCTTC
TRBJ2-3,TRBV5-1,NA,TRBD2,CASSILAGLTDTQYF,TGCGCCAGCAGCATACTAGCGGGACTCACAGATACGCAGTATTTT
TRBJ2-3,TRBV5-1,NA,TRBD2,CASSLGGLAVTDTQYF,TGCGCCAGCAGCTTGGGGGGACTAGCGGTTACAGATACGCAGTATTTT
TRBJ1-5,TRBV9,once,NA,CASSHGDNQPQHF,TGTGCCAGCAGCCATGGGGACAATCAGCCCCAGCATTTT
TRBJ2-7,TRBV5-6,NA,TRBD2,CASSFGTSSYEQYF,TGTGCCAGCAGCTTCGGGACTAGTTCCTACGAGCAGTACTTC
TRBJ1-1,TRBV30,NA,TRBD1,CAGDRTGNTEAFF,TGTGCCGGTGATCGGACAGGGAACACTGAAGCTTTCTTT
TRBJ2-7,TRBV14,NA,NA,CASSQGLVAYEQYF,TGTGCCAGCAGCCAAGGACTAGTGGCCTACGAGCAGTACTTC
TRBJ1-6,TRBV9,few,NA,CASSVESGYSPLHF,TGTGCCAGCAGCGTAGAATCAGGATATTCACCCCTCCACTTT
TRBJ2-5,TRBV7-2,NA,TRBD2,CASGLQAGGGETQYF,TGTGCCAGCGGCCTTCAAGCGGGAGGGGGAGAGACCCAGTACTTC
TRBJ2-3,TRBV6-6,NA,NA,CASSGRDPRAADTQYF,TGTGCCAGCAGCGGTAGGGACCCTAGGGCCGCGGATACGCAGTATTTT
TRBJ2-7,TRBV11-2,NA,NA,CASSIISGHYEQYF,TGTGCCAGCAGCATCATCAGCGGACATTACGAGCAGTACTTC
TRBJ2-2,TRBV6-5,NA,TRBD1,CASSYSTGGNTGELFF,TGTGCCAGCAGTTACTCGACAGGGGGTAACACCGGGGAGCTGTTTTTT
TRBJ1-2,TRBV15,NA,TRBD1,CATSIPGQGGRSYTF,TGTGCCACCAGCATCCCGGGTCAGGGGGGGCGGAGCTACACCTTC
TRBJ1-1,TRBV4-3,NA,NA,CASRRGRDTEAFF,TGCGCCAGCAGGCGGGGGAGGGACACTGAAGCTTTCTTT